This note documents a single T cell receptor beta chain sequence. This entry comes from a study of blood T cell repertoires in COVID-19. Study details: Sites in the United States, Italy and Spain provided acute and convalescent COVID-19 samples. The cDNA or gDNA used as material had been derived from T cells, B-cell-depleted T cells, or PBMCs.

Original processing methods: Estimation of nucleated cell counts was performed using reference gene primer amplification. The protocol was immunoSEQ multiplex PCR, while the TCRdb copy is restricted to in-frame clones and leaves out a portion. V, J and clone size are taken as reported in that table, and D and trimming were inferred from the DNA itself. The sample comprises around 230,000 clones, roughly 80% of which are singletons, and about 7.4% rests with the top ten. Germline V CDR1 and CDR2: SEHNR, FQNEAQ (reference sequence). V dropped 5 bases and J dropped 2 bases, with 19 bases sitting between them. The CDR3 extends over 16 amino acids.

This chain connects TRBV7-9 to TRBJ2-7; perhaps TRBD2 as D (6 bases). Specimen: peripheral blood. The TCR comes from a woman aged 80 or older with acute or convalescent COVID-19. The CDR3: CASSPIASVPTYEQYF. The CDR3 DNA reads TGTGCCAGCAGCCCCATCGCTAGCGTTCCTACCTACGAGCAGTACTTC.